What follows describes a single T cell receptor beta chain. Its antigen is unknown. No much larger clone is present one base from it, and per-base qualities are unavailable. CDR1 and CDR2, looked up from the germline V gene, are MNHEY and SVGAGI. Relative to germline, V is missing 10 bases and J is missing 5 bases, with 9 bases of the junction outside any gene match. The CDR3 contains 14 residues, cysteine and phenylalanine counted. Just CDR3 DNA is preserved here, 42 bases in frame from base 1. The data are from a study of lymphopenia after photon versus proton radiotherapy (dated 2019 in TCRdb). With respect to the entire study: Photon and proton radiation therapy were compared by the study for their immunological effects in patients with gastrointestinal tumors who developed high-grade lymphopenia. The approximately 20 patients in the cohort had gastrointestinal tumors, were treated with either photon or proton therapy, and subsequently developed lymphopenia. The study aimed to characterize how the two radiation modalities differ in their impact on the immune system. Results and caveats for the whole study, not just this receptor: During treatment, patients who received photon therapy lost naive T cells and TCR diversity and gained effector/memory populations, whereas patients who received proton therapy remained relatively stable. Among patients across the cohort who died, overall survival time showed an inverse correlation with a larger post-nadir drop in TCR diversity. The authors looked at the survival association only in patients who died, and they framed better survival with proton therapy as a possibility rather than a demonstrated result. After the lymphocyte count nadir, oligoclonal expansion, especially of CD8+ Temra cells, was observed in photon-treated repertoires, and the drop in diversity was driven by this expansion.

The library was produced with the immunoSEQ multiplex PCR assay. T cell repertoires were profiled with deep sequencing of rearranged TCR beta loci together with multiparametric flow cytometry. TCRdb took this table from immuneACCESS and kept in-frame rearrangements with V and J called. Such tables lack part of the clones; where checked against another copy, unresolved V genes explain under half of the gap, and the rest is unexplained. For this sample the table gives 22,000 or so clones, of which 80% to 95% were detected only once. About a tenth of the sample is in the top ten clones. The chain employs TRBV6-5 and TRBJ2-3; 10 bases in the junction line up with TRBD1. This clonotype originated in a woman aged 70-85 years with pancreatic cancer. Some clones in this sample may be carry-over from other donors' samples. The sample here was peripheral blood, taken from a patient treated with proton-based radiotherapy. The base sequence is TGTGCCAACAGCGACAGGGGGCATGTAGATACGCAGTATTTT. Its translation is CANSDRGHVDTQYF.